Detailed here is one T cell receptor (beta chain). This sample was taken from a study of blood T cell repertoires in COVID-19. Method: immunoSEQ multiplex PCR; TCRdb's copy keeps in-frame clones and lacks some. The sample contains under 200,000 clones, almost 85% of which appear only once. Participant ages covered roughly 18 to 89 years across 20 to 30 US areas. Participants' reported clinical history set cohort assignment. Trimming took off 4 bases at V and 2 bases at J, with 15 bases between the two ends. Germline loops: CDR1 ENHRY, CDR2 SYGVKD. The CDR3 consists of 15 residues. This chain uses TRBV10-3 with TRBJ2-7; tentatively, D is TRBD2 (5 bases). The clonotype originates from a man aged 50 to 59 who had recovered from COVID-19. Source material: PBMCs or T cells enriched from blood (not recorded which). In nucleotides, the CDR3 is TGTGCCATCAGTGGGCAACACGGGGTAACCTACGAGCAGTACTTC. As protein: CAISGQHGVTYEQYF.